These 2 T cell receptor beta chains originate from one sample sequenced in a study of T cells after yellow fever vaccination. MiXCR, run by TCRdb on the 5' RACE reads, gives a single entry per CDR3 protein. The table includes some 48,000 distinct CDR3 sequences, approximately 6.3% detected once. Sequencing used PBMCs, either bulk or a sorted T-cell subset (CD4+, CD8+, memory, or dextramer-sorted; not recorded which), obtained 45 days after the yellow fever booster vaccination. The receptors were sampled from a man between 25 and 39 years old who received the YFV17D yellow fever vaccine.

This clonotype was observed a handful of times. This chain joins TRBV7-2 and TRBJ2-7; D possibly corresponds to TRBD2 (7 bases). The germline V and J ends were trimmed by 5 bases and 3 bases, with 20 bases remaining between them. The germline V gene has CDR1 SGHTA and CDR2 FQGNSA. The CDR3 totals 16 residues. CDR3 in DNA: TGTGCCAGCAGCCCTAGGTTGTTGGGAGGGGGCTACGAGCAGTACTTC. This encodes CASSPRLLGGGYEQYF.

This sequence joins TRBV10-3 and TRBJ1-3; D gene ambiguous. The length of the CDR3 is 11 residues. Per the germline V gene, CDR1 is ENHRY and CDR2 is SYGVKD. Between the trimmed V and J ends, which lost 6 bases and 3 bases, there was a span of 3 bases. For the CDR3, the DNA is TGTGCCATCAGGGTTGGAAACACCATATATTTT. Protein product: CAIRVGNTIYF.